Detailed here is one T cell receptor (beta chain). The specificity of this receptor is unknown. Base qualities are not recorded, but no much larger clone differs from it by a single base. CDR1 MRHNA and CDR2 SNTAGT are derived from the germline V gene. V gives up 3 bases and J gives up 2 bases, and the segment between their germline ends measures 11 bases. There are 15 amino acids in the CDR3, from cysteine to phenylalanine inclusive. Kept here is only the CDR3 DNA, which spans 45 bases and is read in frame from base 1. The data stem from a study of cytomegalovirus exposure and HLA in healthy donors listed by TCRdb under 2017. Regarding the complete study: According to a later analysis, one platform produced both the roughly 130 validation repertoires and the 670 or so repertoires of the first cohort. The study was designed to test whether signatures of past pathogen exposure could be identified by cataloging public T cell receptors. Besides the first cohort of around 700 subjects, a separate validation cohort made up of roughly 120 different subjects was used. The study combined high-throughput TCR immunosequencing, statistical association of individual TCRs with disease status, and machine learning to predict cytomegalovirus infection status. On the study overall, not on this receptor specifically: The authors suggested that the approach could potentially be extended to other disease states and immunological phenotypes. Most TCR sequences were observed very rarely across donors, whereas some public TCRs were present in many individuals. The classifier was reported to diagnose cytomegalovirus status with high specificity and sensitivity in both the original and validation cohorts. Subsequent analysis determined that TCRs grouped into clusters in the first cohort also showed a tendency toward co-occurrence across the 120 validation repertoires, and 85% to 95% of cluster scores exceeded 0. The validation cohort had no HLA typing available for a later analysis, so co-occurrence within that cohort was assessed over all 130 or so repertoires. In the study, about 150 TCR beta chains were listed as associated with cytomegalovirus. A few of the identified cytomegalovirus-associated TCR beta chains were confirmed in vitro to be specific for cytomegalovirus antigens.

Donors formed part of the validation cohort, which comprised 120 subjects and was distinct from the first cohort of 666 subjects. The method was the immunoSEQ multiplex PCR assay. From the authors' description of their analysis: A statistical classification framework was built for diagnosing cytomegalovirus status from the catalog of TCR beta chain sequences. This is the immuneACCESS table as TCRdb keeps it, with only in-frame sequences that have V and J called. A part of the clones is gone; compared with another copy, unresolved V genes explain less than half, and the rest is unexplained. The D gene and trimming were derived from the DNA, and the V and J assignments and clone size from that table. The sample table shows more than 250,000 clones, and 70% to 90% are seen once. Roughly 0.8% of the sample is in the top ten clones.

The sequence joins TRBV6-4 to TRBJ2-1; the D segment could be TRBD2, given 5 matching bases. The TCR was taken from a woman younger than 30 in good health and CMV-seronegative. The sequenced sample consisted of PBMCs. The sequenced DNA: TGTGCCAGCAGTGATTTGTGGGGAGCCTACAATGAGCAGTTCTTC. Translated, this is CASSDLWGAYNEQFF.